The rows below give T cell receptor beta chains drawn from one sample of a study of technical replicates of blood from several donors. Profiled with immunoSEQ multiplex PCR; TCRdb holds only in-frame clones, not every one. The sample holds tens of thousands of clones; roughly 96% are singletons and the top ten take about 0.2%. The sequencing sample was made of T cells isolated from PBMCs. Every receptor here comes from a human donor in good health. Each CDR3 is given with its conserved first and last residue. D genes are given only for firm matches. The size field is filled for only some rows; it gives once, few, many or a size class.

V gene: TRBV5-8; D gene: TRBD1; J gene: TRBJ1-2; clone size: once; CDR3 protein: CASSWAGTGVDGYTF; CDR3 DNA: TGTGCCAGCAGCTGGGCGGGGACAGGGGTCGATGGCTACACCTTC
V gene: TRBV6-5; D gene: -; J gene: TRBJ2-7; clone size: -; CDR3 protein: CASSYSTGPSSYEQYF; CDR3 DNA: TGTGCCAGCAGTTACTCTACAGGACCCAGCTCCTACGAGCAGTACTTC
V gene: TRBV28; D gene: -; J gene: TRBJ2-7; clone size: -; CDR3 protein: CASSDRVRGEQYF; CDR3 DNA: TGTGCCAGCAGTGACAGAGTAAGGGGCGAGCAGTACTTC
V gene: TRBV28; D gene: -; J gene: TRBJ2-1; clone size: -; CDR3 protein: CASSSGTPREQFF; CDR3 DNA: TGTGCCAGCAGTTCCGGTACCCCCAGGGAGCAGTTCTTC
V gene: TRBV29-1; D gene: -; J gene: TRBJ2-7; clone size: -; CDR3 protein: CSFLSGSYEQYF; CDR3 DNA: TGCAGCTTCCTGTCGGGCTCCTACGAGCAGTACTTC
V gene: TRBV28; D gene: TRBD2; J gene: TRBJ2-3; clone size: few; CDR3 protein: CASRTGGLAGWLGTDTQYF; CDR3 DNA: TGTGCCAGCAGAACCGGGGGACTAGCGGGATGGTTGGGCACAGATACGCAGTATTTT
V gene: TRBV29-1; D gene: TRBD2; J gene: TRBJ2-7; clone size: -; CDR3 protein: CSVSGGLTYEQYF; CDR3 DNA: TGCAGCGTTAGCGGGGGCTTAACCTACGAGCAGTACTTC
V gene: TRBV9; D gene: -; J gene: TRBJ1-3; clone size: -; CDR3 protein: CASSKGGPGNTIYF; CDR3 DNA: TGTGCCAGCAGTAAGGGGGGGCCTGGAAACACCATATATTTT
V gene: TRBV5-1; D gene: TRBD1; J gene: TRBJ1-5; clone size: -; CDR3 protein: CASSQDRDQPQHF; CDR3 DNA: TGCGCCAGCAGCCAGGACAGGGATCAGCCCCAGCATTTT
V gene: TRBV7-9; D gene: -; J gene: TRBJ2-1; clone size: once; CDR3 protein: CASGWTWNYNEQFF; CDR3 DNA: TGTGCCAGCGGCTGGACTTGGAACTACAATGAGCAGTTCTTC
V gene: TRBV15; D gene: TRBD1; J gene: TRBJ2-5; clone size: -; CDR3 protein: CATSGSGGASETQYF; CDR3 DNA: TGTGCCACCAGCGGGTCAGGGGGCGCATCAGAGACCCAGTACTTC